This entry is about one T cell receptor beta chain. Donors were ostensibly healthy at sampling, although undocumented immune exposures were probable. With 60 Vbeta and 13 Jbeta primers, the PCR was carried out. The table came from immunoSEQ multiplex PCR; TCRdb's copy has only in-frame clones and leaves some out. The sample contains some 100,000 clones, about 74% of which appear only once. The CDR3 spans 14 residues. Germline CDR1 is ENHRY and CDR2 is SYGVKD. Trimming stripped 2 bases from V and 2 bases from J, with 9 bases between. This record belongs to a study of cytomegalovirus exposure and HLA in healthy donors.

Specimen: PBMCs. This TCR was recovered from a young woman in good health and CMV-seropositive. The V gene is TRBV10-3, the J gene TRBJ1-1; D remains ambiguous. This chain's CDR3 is CAISENHGNTEAFF. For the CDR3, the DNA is TGTGCCATCAGTGAGAACCACGGTAACACTGAAGCTTTCTTT.